The clone carrying this TCR beta chain was detected a few times. As yet, its antigen is unknown. This CDR3 is built from 14 residues. V shed 3 bases and J shed 2 bases, with 9 bases lying between them. Germline CDR1 and CDR2: LNHDA and SQIVND (reference sequence). The study ran its PCR with 60 Vbeta and 13 Jbeta primers. Measured with immunoSEQ multiplex PCR; TCRdb has only the in-frame clones, and not every one. The table includes some 180,000 clones, more than 9.5% detected once. The data originate from a study of cytomegalovirus exposure and HLA in healthy donors. Whole-study results and caveats: Later, TCR association rates were found to vary by HLA locus, highest for DRB1 and lowest for HLA-C. V- and J-gene trimming of TCR beta was linked (in a later analysis) to a missense DCLRE1C variant.

What was sequenced was PBMCs. The genes are TRBV19 and TRBJ2-3; D unresolved. The source is a middle-aged man in good health and CMV-seropositive. The CDR3: CASSIVQYTDTQYF. CDR3 nucleotides: TGTGCCAGTAGTATTGTGCAGTACACAGATACGCAGTATTTT.